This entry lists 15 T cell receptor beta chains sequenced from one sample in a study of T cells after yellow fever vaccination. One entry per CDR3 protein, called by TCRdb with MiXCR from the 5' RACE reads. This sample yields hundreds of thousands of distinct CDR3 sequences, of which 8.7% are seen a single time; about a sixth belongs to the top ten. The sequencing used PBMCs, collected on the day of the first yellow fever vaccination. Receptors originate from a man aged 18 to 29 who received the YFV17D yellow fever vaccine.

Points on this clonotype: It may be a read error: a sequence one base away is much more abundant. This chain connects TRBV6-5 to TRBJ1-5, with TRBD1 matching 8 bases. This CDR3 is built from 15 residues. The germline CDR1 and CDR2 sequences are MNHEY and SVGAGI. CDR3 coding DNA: TGTGCCAGCAGTTACGAGCGGACAGGGCAGCAGCACCAGCATTTT. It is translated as CASSYERTGQQHQHF.

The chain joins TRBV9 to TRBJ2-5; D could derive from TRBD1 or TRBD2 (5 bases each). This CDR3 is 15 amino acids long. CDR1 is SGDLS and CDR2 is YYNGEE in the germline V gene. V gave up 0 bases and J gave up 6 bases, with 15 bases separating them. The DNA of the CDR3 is TGTGCCAGCAGCGTAGGAGGGGCCGTCGGACAGACCCAGTACTTC. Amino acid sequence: CASSVGGAVGQTQYF. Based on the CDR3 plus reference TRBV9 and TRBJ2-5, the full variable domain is DSGVTQTPKHLITATGQRVTLRCSPRSGDLSVYWYQQSLDQGLQFLIQYYNGEERAKGNILERFSAQQFPDLHSELNLSSLELGDSALYFCASSVGGAVGQTQYFGPGTRLLVL.

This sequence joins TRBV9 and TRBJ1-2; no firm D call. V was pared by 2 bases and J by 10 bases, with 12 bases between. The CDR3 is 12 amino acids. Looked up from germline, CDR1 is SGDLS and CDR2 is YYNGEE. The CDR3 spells CASSVVSGDYTF. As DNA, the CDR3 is TGTGCCAGCAGCGTGGTGTCCGGGGACTACACCTTC.

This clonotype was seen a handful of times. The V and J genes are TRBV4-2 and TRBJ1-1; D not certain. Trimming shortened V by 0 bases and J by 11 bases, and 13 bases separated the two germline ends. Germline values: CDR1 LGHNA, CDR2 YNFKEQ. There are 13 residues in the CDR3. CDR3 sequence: CASSQDVGIEAFF. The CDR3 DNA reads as TGTGCCAGCAGCCAAGATGTGGGGATAGAGGCTTTCTTT.

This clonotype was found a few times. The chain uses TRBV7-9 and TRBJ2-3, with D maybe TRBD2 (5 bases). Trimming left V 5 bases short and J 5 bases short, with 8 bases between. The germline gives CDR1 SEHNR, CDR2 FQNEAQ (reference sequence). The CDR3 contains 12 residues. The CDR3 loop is CASSTSGDTQYF. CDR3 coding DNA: TGTGCCAGCAGCACGAGCGGAGATACGCAGTATTTT. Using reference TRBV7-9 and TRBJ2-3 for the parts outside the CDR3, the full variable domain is DTGVSQNPRHKITKRGQNVTFRCDPISEHNRLYWYRQTLGQGPEFLTYFQNEAQLEKSRLLSDRFSAERPKGSFSTLEIQRTEQGDSAMYLCASSTSGDTQYFGPGTRLTVL.

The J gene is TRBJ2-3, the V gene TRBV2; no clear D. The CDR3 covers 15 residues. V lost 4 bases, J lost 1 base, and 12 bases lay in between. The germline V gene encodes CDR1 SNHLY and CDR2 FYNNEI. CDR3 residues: CASSVGLPGTDTQYF. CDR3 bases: TGTGCCAGCAGTGTCGGGCTCCCTGGCACAGATACGCAGTATTTT.

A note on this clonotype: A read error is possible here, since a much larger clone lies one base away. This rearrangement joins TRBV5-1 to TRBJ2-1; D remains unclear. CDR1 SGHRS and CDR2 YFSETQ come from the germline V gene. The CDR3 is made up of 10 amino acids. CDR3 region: CTSRLDRLFF. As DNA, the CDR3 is TGCACCAGCAGACTCGATCGTCTGTTCTTC.

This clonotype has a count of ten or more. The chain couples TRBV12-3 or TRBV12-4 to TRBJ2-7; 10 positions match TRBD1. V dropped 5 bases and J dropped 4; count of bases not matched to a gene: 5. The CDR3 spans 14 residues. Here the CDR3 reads CASSPGQGWYEQYF. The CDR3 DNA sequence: TGTGCCAGCAGTCCGGGACAGGGGTGGTACGAGCAGTACTTC.

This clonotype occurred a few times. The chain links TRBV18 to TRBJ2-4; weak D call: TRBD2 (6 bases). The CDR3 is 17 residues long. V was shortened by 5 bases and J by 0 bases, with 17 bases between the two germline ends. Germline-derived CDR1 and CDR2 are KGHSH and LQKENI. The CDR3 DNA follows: TGTGCCAGCTCAATGAACGGGGGACTCTTAGCCAAAAACATTCAGTACTTC. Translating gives CASSMNGGLLAKNIQYF.

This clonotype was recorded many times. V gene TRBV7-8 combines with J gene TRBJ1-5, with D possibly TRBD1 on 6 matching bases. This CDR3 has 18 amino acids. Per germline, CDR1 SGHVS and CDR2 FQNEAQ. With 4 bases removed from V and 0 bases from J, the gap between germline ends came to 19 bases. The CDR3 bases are TGTGCCAGCAGCTCCCCCGAAACAGGGCGTTATAGCAATCAGCCCCAGCATTTT. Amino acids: CASSSPETGRYSNQPQHF.

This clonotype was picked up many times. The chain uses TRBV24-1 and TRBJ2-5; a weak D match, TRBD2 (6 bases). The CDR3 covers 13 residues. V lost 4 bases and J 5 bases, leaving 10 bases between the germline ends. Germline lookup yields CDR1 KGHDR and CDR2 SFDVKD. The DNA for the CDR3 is TGTGCCACCAGTGAATCGGGGGTTGAGACCCAGTACTTC. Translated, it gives CATSESGVETQYF.

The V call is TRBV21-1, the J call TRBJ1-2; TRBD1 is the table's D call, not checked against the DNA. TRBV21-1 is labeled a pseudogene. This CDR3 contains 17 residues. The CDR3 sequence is CASSNSGQGAVDYGYTF. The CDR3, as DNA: TGTGCCAGCAGCAATTCGGGACAGGGGGCCGTCGACTATGGCTACACCTTC.

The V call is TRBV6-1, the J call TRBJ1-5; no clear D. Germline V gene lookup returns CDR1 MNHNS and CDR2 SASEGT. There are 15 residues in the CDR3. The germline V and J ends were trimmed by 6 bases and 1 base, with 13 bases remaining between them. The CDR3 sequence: CASRQAYSSNQPQHF. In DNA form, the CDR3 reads TGTGCCAGCAGGCAAGCATACAGCAGCAATCAGCCCCAGCATTTT.

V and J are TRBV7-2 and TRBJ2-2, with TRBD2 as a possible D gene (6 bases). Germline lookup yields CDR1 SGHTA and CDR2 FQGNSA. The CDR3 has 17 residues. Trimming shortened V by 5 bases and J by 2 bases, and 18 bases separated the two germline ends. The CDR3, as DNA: TGTGCCAGCAGCCCCCGGGACTTCGTGTCAAACACCGGGGAGCTGTTTTTT. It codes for CASSPRDFVSNTGELFF.

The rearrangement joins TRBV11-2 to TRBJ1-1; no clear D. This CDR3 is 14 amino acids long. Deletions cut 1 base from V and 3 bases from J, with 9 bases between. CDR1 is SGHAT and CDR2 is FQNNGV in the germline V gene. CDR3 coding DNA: TGTGCCAGCAGCTTAGGGGTCGGTTACACTGAAGCTTTCTTT. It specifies CASSLGVGYTEAFF.